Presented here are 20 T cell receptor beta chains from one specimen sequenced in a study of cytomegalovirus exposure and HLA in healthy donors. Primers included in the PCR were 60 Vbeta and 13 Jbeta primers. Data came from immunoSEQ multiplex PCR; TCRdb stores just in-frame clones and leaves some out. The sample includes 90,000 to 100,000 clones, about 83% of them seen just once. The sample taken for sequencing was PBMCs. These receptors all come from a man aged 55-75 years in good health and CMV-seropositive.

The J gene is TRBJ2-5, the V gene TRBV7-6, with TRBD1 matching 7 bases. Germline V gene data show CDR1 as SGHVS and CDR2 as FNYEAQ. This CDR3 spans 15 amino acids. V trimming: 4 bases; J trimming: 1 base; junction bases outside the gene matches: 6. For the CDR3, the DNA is TGTGCCAGCAGCTCCATCCCAGGGGGCCAAGAGACCCAGTACTTC. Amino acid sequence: CASSSIPGGQETQYF.

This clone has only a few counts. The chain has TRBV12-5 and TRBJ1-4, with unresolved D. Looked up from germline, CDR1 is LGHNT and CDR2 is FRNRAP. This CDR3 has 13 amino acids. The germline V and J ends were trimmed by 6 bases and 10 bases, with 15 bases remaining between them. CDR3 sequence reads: CASGPERRGKLFF. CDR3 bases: TGTGCTAGTGGCCCTGAGAGGCGGGGAAAACTGTTTTTT. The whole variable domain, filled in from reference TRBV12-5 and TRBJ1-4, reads DARVTQTPRHKVTEMGQEVTMRCQPILGHNTVFWYRQTMMQGLELLAYFRNRAPLDDSGMPKDRFSAEMPDATLATLKIQPSEPRDSAVYFCASGPERRGKLFFGSGTQLSVL.

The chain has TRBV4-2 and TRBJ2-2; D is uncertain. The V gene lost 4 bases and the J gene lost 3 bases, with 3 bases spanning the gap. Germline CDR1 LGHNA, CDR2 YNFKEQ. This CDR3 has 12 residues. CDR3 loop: CASSPDTGELFF. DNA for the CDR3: TGTGCCAGCAGCCCGGACACCGGGGAGCTGTTTTTT.

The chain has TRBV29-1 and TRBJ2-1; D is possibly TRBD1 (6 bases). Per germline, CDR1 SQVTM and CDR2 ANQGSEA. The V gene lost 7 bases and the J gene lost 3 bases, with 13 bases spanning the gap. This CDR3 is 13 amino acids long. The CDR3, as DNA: TGCAGCGCCTTGACAGGCAACTACAATGAGCAGTTCTTC. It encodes CSALTGNYNEQFF.

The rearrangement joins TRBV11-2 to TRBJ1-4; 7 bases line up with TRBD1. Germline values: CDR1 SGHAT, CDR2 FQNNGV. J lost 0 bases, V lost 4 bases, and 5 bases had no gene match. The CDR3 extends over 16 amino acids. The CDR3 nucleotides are TGTGCCAGCAGCTCCGGAACAGGGGCAACTAATGAAAAACTGTTTTTT. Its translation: CASSSGTGATNEKLFF.

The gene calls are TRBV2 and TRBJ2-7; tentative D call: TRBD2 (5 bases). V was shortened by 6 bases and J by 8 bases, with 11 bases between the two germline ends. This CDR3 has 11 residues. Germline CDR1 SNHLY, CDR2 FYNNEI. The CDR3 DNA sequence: TGTGCCAGCAGCCGGGAAAGGAAGCAGTACTTC. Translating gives CASSRERKQYF.

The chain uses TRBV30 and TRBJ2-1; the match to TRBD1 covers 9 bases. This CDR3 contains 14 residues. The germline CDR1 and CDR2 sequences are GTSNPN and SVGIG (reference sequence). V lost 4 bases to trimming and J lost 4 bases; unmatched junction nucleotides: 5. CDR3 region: CAWMRGTGYNEQFF. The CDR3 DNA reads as TGTGCCTGGATGAGAGGGACAGGGTACAATGAGCAGTTCTTC.

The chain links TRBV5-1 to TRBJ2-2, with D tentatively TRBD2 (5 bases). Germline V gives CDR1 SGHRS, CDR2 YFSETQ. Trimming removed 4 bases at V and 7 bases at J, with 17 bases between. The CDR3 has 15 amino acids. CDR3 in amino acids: CASSLGSGIVGELFF. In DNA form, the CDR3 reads TGCGCCAGCAGCCTTGGGTCGGGAATAGTCGGGGAGCTGTTTTTT.

In DNA form, the CDR3 reads TGTGCCAGCAGCTTGGCCAAAGGACAGGGCCAAGGATCCTACGAGCAGTACTTC. Amino acids: CASSLAKGQGQGSYEQYF. This sequence joins TRBV5-4 and TRBJ2-7; 8 bases match TRBD1. The CDR3 is 18 residues long. V lost 0 bases and J lost 1; bases outside the gene matches: 12. Germline-derived CDR1 and CDR2 are SGHNT and YYREEE (reference sequence).

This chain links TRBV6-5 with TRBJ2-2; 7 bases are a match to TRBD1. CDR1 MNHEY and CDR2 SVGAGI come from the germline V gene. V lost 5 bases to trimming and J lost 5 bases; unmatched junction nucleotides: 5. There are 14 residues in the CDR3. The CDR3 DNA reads TGTGCCAGCAGTCCGACAGGGCGGACCGGGGAGCTGTTTTTT. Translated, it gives CASSPTGRTGELFF.

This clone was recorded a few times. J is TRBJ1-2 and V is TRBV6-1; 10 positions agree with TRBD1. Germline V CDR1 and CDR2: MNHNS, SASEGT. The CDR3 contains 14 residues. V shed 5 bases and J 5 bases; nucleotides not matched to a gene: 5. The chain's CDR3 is CASSKTGGGYGYTF. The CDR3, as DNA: TGTGCCAGCAGTAAGACAGGGGGCGGGTATGGCTACACCTTC.

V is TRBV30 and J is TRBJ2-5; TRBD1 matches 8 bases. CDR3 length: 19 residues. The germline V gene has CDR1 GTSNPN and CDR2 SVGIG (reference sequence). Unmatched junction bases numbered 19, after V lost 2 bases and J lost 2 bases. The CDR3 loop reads CAWSHPGQGLWFGQETQYF. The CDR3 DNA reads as TGTGCCTGGAGTCATCCTGGACAGGGACTTTGGTTCGGGCAAGAGACCCAGTACTTC.

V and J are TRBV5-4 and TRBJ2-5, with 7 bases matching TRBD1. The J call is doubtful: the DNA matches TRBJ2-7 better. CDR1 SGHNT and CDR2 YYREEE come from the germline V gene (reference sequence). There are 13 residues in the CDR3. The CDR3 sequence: CASSFQGAYEQYF. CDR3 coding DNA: TGTGCCAGCAGCTTTCAGGGGGCCTACGAGCAGTACTTC.

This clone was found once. CDR3 loop: CASSSAGQGHYGYTF. CDR3 nucleotide sequence: TGTGCCAGCAGTTCCGCGGGACAGGGACACTATGGCTACACCTTC. The chain couples TRBV27 to TRBJ1-2; TRBD1 matches 9 bases. The CDR3 runs 15 residues. Trimming cost V 4 bases and J 3 bases; bases outside gene matches: 6. CDR1 MNHEY and CDR2 SMNVEV come from the germline V gene (reference sequence).

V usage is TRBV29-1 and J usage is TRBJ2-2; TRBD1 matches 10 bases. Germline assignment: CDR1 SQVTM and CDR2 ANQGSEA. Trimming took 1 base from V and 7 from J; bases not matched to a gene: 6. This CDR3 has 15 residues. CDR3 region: CSVEVTGGAGGELFF. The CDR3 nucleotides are TGCAGCGTTGAAGTGACAGGGGGCGCGGGCGGGGAGCTGTTTTTT.

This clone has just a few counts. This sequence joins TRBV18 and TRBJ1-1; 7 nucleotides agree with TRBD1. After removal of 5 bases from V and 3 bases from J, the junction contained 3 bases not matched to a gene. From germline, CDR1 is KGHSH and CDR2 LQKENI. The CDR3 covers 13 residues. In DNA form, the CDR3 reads TGTGCCAGCTCAAACAGGGGAGACACTGAAGCTTTCTTT. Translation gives CASSNRGDTEAFF.

The CDR3 nucleotides read TGTGCCAGCAGCTTACCGGGGACAGGGATTGGGACCCAGTACTTC. As protein: CASSLPGTGIGTQYF. V gene TRBV5-6 combines with J gene TRBJ2-5, with TRBD1 matching over 9 bases. The trim removed 2 bases at V and 7 bases at J, leaving 9 bases unmatched. The CDR3 loop spans 15 amino acids. CDR1 SGHDT and CDR2 YYEEEE come from the germline V gene.

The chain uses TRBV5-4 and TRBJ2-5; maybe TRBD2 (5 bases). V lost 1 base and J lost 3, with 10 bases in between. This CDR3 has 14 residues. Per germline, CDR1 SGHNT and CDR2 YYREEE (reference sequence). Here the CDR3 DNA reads TGTGCCAGCAGCTTGTTTGGACTGAAAGAGACCCAGTACTTC. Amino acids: CASSLFGLKETQYF.

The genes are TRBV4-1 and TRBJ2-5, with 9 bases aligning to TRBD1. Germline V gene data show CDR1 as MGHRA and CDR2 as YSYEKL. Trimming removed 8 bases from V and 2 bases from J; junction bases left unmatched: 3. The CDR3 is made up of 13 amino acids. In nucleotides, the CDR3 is TGCGCCAGCTCGACAGGGGGGCAAGAGACCCAGTACTTC. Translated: CASSTGGQETQYF.

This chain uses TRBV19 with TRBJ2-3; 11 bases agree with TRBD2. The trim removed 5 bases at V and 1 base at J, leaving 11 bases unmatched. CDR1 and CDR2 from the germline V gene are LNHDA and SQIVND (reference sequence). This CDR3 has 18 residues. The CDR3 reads CASSPPAPGLAGTDTQYF. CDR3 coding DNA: TGTGCCAGTAGTCCCCCAGCCCCGGGACTAGCGGGCACAGATACGCAGTATTTT.